The T cell receptor beta chain described here comes from a study of T cell responses to AZD1222 COVID-19 vaccine. About this clone itself: Its antigen is unidentified.

General study results and limits: Repertoire sampling happened only post peak T cell response. Clonal diversity was possibly underestimated, and white British individuals and females predominated among donors. Mapped onto spike, vaccine-associated CD4 TCRs spanned it and were dominant at 160-218 and 743-854.

The V and J ends lost 4 bases and 6 bases respectively, with 18 bases between them. The germline V gene has CDR1 SGHAT and CDR2 FQNNGV. CDR3 length: 15 amino acids. Repertoires were generated with immunoSEQ multiplex PCR, while TCRdb's copy carries only in-frame clones and drops some. The repertoire holds some 160,000 clones, with roughly 85% as singletons. The source material was peripheral blood, sampled 28 days after the second AZD1222 dose. The gene calls are TRBV11-2 and TRBJ1-1; tentatively, D is TRBD1 (5 bases). This TCR was sampled from an adult who received the AZD1222 COVID-19 vaccine. This CDR3 is CASSSYVGLSPEAFF. CDR3 nucleotides: TGTGCCAGCAGCTCGTACGTGGGACTGAGTCCTGAAGCTTTCTTT.